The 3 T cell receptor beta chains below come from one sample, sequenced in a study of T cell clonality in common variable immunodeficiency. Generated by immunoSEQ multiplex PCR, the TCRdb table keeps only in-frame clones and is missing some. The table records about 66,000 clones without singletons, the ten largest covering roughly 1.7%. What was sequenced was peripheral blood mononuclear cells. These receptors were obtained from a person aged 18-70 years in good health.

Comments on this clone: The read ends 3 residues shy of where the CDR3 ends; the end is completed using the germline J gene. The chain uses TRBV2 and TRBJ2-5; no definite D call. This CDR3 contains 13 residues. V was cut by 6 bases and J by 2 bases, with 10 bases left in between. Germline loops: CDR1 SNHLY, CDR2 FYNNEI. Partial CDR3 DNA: TGTGCCAGCAGACAGAGATTACAAGAGACC. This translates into CASRQRLQET. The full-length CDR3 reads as CASRQRLQETQYF.

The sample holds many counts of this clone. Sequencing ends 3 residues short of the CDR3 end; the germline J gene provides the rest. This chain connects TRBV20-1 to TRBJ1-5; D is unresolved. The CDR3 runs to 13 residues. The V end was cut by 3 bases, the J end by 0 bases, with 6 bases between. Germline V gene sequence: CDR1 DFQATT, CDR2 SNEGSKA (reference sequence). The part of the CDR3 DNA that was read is TGCAGTGCTAGGTCAGATAGCAATCAGCCC. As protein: CSARSDSNQP. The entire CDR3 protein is CSARSDSNQPQHF.

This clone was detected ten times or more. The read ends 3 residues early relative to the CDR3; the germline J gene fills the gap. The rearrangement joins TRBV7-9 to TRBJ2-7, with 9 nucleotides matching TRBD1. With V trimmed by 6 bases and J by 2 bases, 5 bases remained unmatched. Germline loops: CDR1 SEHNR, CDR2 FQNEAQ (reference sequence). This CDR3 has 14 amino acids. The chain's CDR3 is CASSYTGGPYEQYF. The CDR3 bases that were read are TGTGCCAGCAGTTACACAGGGGGCCCCTACGAG.